This is a list of T cell receptor beta chains from one sample in a study of shared clonotypes between healthy human individuals. The method was immunoSEQ multiplex PCR; TCRdb's version includes in-frame clones alone and lacks a portion of them. The sample holds roughly 2.1 million clones, 85% to 95% seen once. The sequenced sample consisted of naive CD8+ T cells from PBMCs. The receptors were gathered from a man aged 18 to 29 in good health. Some clones in this sample may be carry-over from other donors' samples. The CDR3 runs from the conserved cysteine through the conserved F or W. A D gene is named only where the DNA matches it firmly. Clone size is given for some rows only: seen once, a few or many times, or a class if the clone is expanded.

CDR3: CASSLREGYEQFF
DNA: TGTGCCAGCAGCTTACGGGAGGGCTATGAGCAGTTCTTC
V: TRBV5-8
length: 13
D: TRBD2
size: NA
J: TRBJ2-1

CDR3: CASSLYYRGSNQPQHF
DNA: TGTGCCAGCAGTTTATATTACAGGGGAAGCAATCAGCCCCAGCATTTT
V: TRBV27
length: 16
D: TRBD1
size: NA
J: TRBJ1-5

CDR3: CASSLPGAYNEQFF
DNA: TGTGCCAGCAGCTTACCAGGGGCCTACAATGAGCAGTTCTTC
V: TRBV7-3
length: 14
D: NA
size: once
J: TRBJ2-1

CDR3: CASSLGPQWGANTEAFF
DNA: TGTGCCAGCAGTTTAGGCCCACAGTGGGGAGCGAACACTGAAGCTTTCTTT
V: TRBV27
length: 17
D: NA
size: NA
J: TRBJ1-1

CDR3: CASSYSMGPNTGELFF
DNA: TGTGCCAGCAGTTACTCGATGGGTCCTAACACCGGGGAGCTGTTTTTT
V: TRBV6-5
length: 16
D: NA
size: NA
J: TRBJ2-2

CDR3: CASKTRAGVETQYF
DNA: TGTGCCAGCAAGACCCGAGCGGGAGTTGAGACCCAGTACTTC
V: TRBV28
length: 14
D: TRBD2
size: NA
J: TRBJ2-5

CDR3: CASSQITATEAFF
DNA: TGCGCCAGCAGCCAGATTACAGCCACTGAAGCTTTCTTT
V: TRBV4-1
length: 13
D: NA
size: few
J: TRBJ1-1

CDR3: CASISRASLRHDTDTQYF
DNA: TGTGCCAGCATTTCTAGGGCCTCATTAAGACACGACACAGATACGCAGTATTTT
V: TRBV27
length: 18
D: NA
size: NA
J: TRBJ2-3

CDR3: CASSIDLGTGNIQYF
DNA: TGCGCCAGCAGCATCGACCTCGGGACAGGGAACATTCAGTACTTC
V: TRBV5-1
length: 15
D: TRBD1
size: NA
J: TRBJ2-4

CDR3: CASSSGLADYEQYF
DNA: TGCGCCAGCAGCTCAGGACTAGCGGACTACGAGCAGTACTTC
V: TRBV5-1
length: 14
D: TRBD2
size: NA
J: TRBJ2-7

CDR3: CASSLLGLAGVEQYF
DNA: TGTGCCAGCAGTTTATTGGGACTAGCGGGAGTCGAGCAGTACTTC
V: TRBV27
length: 15
D: TRBD2
size: NA
J: TRBJ2-7

CDR3: CASRSGEGFHEQYF
DNA: TGTGCCAGCAGGTCGGGGGAGGGGTTCCACGAGCAGTACTTC
V: TRBV5-6
length: 14
D: TRBD2
size: NA
J: TRBJ2-7

CDR3: CASSTLADSYNEQFF
DNA: TGTGCCAGCAGTACCCTAGCGGACTCCTACAATGAGCAGTTCTTC
V: TRBV27
length: 15
D: TRBD2
size: NA
J: TRBJ2-1

CDR3: CASSLGTSGSYEQYF
DNA: TGTGCCAGCAGCTTAGGGACTAGCGGTTCCTACGAGCAGTACTTC
V: TRBV7-9
length: 15
D: TRBD2
size: NA
J: TRBJ2-7

CDR3: CASSSISDLDNEQFF
DNA: TGTGCCAGCAGCTCGATATCGGACCTCGACAATGAGCAGTTCTTC
V: TRBV7-9
length: 15
D: NA
size: few
J: TRBJ2-1

CDR3: CASSSGLRTGELFF
DNA: TGTGCCAGCAGCTCGGGGCTGCGGACCGGGGAGCTGTTTTTT
V: TRBV7-2
length: 14
D: NA
size: once
J: TRBJ2-2

CDR3: CASETLPNTGELFF
DNA: TGTGCCTCTGAGACACTTCCGAACACCGGGGAGCTGTTTTTT
V: TRBV4-2
length: 14
D: NA
size: NA
J: TRBJ2-2

CDR3: CASSIPGSGGDTEAFF
DNA: TGTGCCAGCAGTATCCCTGGGTCAGGGGGCGACACTGAAGCTTTCTTT
V: TRBV28
length: 16
D: TRBD1
size: NA
J: TRBJ1-1

CDR3: CASNPLRGTEAFF
DNA: TGTGCCAGCAACCCGCTCAGGGGGACTGAAGCTTTCTTT
V: TRBV13
length: 13
D: TRBD1
size: NA
J: TRBJ1-1

CDR3: CASSQVDGKGYEQYF
DNA: TGCGCCAGCAGCCAAGTCGACGGGAAGGGTTACGAGCAGTACTTC
V: TRBV4-1
length: 15
D: NA
size: NA
J: TRBJ2-7

CDR3: CASSSPQTSGRVSDTQYF
DNA: TGTGCCAGCAGCTCGCCCCAGACTAGCGGCCGCGTTAGTGATACGCAGTATTTT
V: TRBV7-3
length: 18
D: TRBD2
size: NA
J: TRBJ2-3

CDR3: CASSEEWRTRSQPQHF
DNA: TGTGCCAGCAGTGAAGAGTGGAGGACGCGGTCCCAGCCCCAGCATTTT
V: TRBV6-1
length: 16
D: NA
size: NA
J: TRBJ1-5

CDR3: CASSLRRESETQYF
DNA: TGTGCCAGCAGTTTACGGAGGGAATCGGAGACCCAGTACTTC
V: TRBV28
length: 14
D: NA
size: NA
J: TRBJ2-5

CDR3: CASSFRTEQYF
DNA: TGTGCCAGCAGTTTCCGGACAGAGCAGTACTTC
V: TRBV28
length: 11
D: NA
size: NA
J: TRBJ2-7

CDR3: CASSHFSGRDPRLQETQYF
DNA: TGTGCCAGCAGCCACTTTAGCGGGAGGGATCCTCGTCTCCAAGAGACCCAGTACTTC
V: TRBV14
length: 19
D: TRBD2
size: NA
J: TRBJ2-5

CDR3: CSVEDWIRAGYGYTF
DNA: TGCAGCGTTGAAGATTGGATCAGGGCCGGCTATGGCTACACCTTC
V: TRBV29-1
length: 15
D: NA
size: NA
J: TRBJ1-2

CDR3: CASSLEGGQPQHF
DNA: TGTGCCAGCAGCTTAGAAGGCGGGCAGCCCCAGCATTTT
V: TRBV11-2
length: 13
D: NA
size: NA
J: TRBJ1-5

CDR3: CASSYGNSVNTEAFF
DNA: TGTGCCAGCAGTTACGGAAACAGCGTGAACACTGAAGCTTTCTTT
V: TRBV6-5
length: 15
D: NA
size: NA
J: TRBJ1-1

CDR3: CASRGTLQETQYF
DNA: TGTGCCAGCAGGGGGACACTCCAAGAGACCCAGTACTTC
V: TRBV11-2
length: 13
D: NA
size: NA
J: TRBJ2-5